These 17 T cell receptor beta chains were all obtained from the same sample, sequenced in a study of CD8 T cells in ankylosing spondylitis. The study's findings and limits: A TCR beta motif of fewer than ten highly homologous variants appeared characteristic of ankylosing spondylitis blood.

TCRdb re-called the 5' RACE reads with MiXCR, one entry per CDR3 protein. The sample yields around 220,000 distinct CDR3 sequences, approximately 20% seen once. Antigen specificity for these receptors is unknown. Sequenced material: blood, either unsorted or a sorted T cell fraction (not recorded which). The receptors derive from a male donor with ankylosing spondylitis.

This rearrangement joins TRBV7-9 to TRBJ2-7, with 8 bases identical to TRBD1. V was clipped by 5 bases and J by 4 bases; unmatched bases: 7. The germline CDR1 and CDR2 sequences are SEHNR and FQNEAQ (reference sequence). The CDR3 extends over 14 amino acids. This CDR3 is CASSPIQGVYEQYF. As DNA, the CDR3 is TGTGCCAGCAGCCCTATACAGGGGGTGTACGAGCAGTACTTC.

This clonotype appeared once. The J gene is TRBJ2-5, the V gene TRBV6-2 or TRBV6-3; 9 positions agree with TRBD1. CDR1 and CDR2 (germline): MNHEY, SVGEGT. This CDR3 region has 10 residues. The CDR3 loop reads CGTGEETQYF. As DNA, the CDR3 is TGTGGGACAGGGGAAGAGACCCAGTACTTC.

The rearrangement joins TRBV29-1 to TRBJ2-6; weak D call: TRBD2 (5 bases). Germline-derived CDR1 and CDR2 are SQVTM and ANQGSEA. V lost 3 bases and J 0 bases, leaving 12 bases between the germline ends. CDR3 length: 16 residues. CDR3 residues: CSVEVRVGSGANVLTF. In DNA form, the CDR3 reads TGCAGCGTTGAGGTGCGGGTGGGCTCTGGGGCCAACGTCCTGACTTTC.

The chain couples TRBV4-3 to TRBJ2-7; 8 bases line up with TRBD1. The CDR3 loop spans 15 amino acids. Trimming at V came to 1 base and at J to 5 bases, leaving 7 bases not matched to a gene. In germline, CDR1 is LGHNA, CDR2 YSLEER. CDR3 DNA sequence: TGCGCCAGCAGCCAAGCGGGACAGGCTTTTGACGAGCAGTACTTC. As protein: CASSQAGQAFDEQYF.

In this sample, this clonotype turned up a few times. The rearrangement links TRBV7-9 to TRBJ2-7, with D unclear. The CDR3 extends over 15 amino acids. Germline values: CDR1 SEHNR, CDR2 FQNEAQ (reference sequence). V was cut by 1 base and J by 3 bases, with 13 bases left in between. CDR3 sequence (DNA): TGTGCCAGCAGCTTAGTCGGCAGCCCTATCTACGAGCAGTACTTC. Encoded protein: CASSLVGSPIYEQYF. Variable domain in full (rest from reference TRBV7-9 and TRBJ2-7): DTGVSQNPRHKITKRGQNVTFRCDPISEHNRLYWYRQTLGQGPEFLTYFQNEAQLEKSRLLSDRFSAERPKGSFSTLEIQRTEQGDSAMYLCASSLVGSPIYEQYFGPGTRLTVT.

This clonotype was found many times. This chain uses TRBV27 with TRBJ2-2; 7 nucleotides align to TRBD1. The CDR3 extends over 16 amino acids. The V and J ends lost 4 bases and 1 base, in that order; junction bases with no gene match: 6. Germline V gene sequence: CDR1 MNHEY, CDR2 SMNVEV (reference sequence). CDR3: CASSSLTGLNTGELFF. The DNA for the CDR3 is TGTGCCAGCAGTTCGCTGACAGGGTTGAACACCGGGGAGCTGTTTTTT.

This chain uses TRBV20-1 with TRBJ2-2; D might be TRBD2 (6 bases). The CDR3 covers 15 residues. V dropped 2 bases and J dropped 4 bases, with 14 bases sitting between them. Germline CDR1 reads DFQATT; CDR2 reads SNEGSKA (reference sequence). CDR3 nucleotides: TGCAGTGCTAGACTTCGGGAGAGGAGCACCGGGGAGCTGTTTTTT. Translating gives CSARLRERSTGELFF.

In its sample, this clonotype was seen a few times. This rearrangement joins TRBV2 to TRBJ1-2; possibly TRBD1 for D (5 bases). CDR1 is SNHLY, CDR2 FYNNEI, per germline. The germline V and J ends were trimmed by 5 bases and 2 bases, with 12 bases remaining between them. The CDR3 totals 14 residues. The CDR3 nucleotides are TGTGCCAGCAGTCTTCCGGGACGAAACTATGGCTACACCTTC. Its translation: CASSLPGRNYGYTF.

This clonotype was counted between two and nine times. The CDR3 coding sequence is TGCAGCGTTGAGGGGGACAGGGGTTTAGACACTGAAGCTTTCTTT. Residues: CSVEGDRGLDTEAFF. The rearrangement joins TRBV29-1 to TRBJ1-1, with 10 bases that match TRBD1. Germline V gene data show CDR1 as SQVTM and CDR2 as ANQGSEA. V trimming: 3 bases; J trimming: 3 bases; junction bases outside the gene matches: 7. There are 15 residues in the CDR3. The entire variable domain, with the rest obtained from reference TRBV29-1 and TRBJ1-1, is as follows: SAVISQKPSRDICQRGTSLTIQCQVDSQVTMMFWYRQQPGQSLTLIATANQGSEATYESGFVIDKFPISRPNLTFSTLTVSNMSPEDSSIYLCSVEGDRGLDTEAFFGQGTRLTVV.

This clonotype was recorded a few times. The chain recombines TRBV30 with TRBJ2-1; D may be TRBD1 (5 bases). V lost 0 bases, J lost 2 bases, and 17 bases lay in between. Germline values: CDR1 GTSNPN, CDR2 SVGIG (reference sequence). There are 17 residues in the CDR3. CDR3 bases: TGTGCCTGGAGTGTACCATTTTCTTGGGGCCCCTACAATGAGCAGTTCTTC. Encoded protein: CAWSVPFSWGPYNEQFF.

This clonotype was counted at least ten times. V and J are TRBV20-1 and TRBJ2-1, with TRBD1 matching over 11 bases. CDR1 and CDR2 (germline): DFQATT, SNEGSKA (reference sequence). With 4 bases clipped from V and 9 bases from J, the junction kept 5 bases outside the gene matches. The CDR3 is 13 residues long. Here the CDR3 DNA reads TGCAGTGCTAACGGACAGGGGGCGGGTGAGCAGTTCTTC. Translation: CSANGQGAGEQFF.

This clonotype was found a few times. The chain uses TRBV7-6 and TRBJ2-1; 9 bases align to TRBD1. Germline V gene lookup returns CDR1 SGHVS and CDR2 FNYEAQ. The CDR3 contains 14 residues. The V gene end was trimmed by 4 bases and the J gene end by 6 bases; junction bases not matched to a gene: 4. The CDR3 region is CASSSSDRGNEQFF. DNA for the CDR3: TGTGCCAGCAGCTCCTCGGACAGGGGCAATGAGCAGTTCTTC.

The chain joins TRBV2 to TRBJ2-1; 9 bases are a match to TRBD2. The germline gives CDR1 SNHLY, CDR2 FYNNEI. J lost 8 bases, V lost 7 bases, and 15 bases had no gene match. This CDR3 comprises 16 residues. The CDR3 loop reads CASTDTSSGTLHEQFF. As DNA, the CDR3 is TGTGCCAGCACCGACACTTCTAGCGGGACTCTCCATGAGCAGTTCTTC.

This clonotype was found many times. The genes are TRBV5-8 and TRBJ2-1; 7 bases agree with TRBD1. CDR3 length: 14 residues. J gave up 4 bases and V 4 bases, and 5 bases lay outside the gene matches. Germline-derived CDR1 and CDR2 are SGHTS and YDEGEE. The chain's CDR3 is CASSLPTGYNEQFF. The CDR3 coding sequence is TGTGCCAGCAGCCTCCCGACAGGGTACAATGAGCAGTTCTTC.

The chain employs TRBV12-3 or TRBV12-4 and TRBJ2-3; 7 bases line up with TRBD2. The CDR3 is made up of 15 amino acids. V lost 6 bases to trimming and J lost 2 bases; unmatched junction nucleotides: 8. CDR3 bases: TGTGCCAGCAGCCCCAGCGGGACGGACACAGATACGCAGTATTTT. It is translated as CASSPSGTDTDTQYF.

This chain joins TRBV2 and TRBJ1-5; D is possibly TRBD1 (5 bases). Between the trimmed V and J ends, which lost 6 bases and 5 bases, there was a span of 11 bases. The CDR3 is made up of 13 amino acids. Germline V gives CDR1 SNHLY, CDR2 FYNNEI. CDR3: CASRDKPYQPQHF. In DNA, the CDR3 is TGTGCCAGCAGGGACAAGCCTTATCAGCCCCAGCATTTT.

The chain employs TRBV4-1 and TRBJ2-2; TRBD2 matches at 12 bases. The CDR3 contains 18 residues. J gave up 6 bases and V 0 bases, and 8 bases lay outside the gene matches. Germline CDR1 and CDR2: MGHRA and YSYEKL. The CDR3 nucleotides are TGCGCCAGCAGCCAAGACATCCTAGCGGGGGGGCCGGCCGGGGAGCTGTTTTTT. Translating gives CASSQDILAGGPAGELFF.